These 12 T cell receptor beta chains were sequenced from one sample in a study of naive and memory T cell subsets. Two oligonucleotides, mixed equimolar, formed the beta constant-region primer covering TRBC1 and TRBC2. MiXCR, applied by TCRdb to the UMI-ligation and nested PCR reads, yields one record per CDR3 protein. The data hold 29,000 or so distinct CDR3 sequences, with about 10% observed a single time. The specimen sequenced was effector memory CD4+ T cells from blood. The subset was: effector memory, CD45RA- CD27-. Receptor source: a human donor in good health.

By sample share, this clonotype is medium-sized (0.01 to 0.1%). The gene calls are TRBV20-1 and TRBJ2-7; TRBD1 matches at 8 bases. The J segment lost 2 bases and the V segment lost 5 bases, leaving 5 bases of the junction unmatched. Germline values: CDR1 DFQATT, CDR2 SNEGSKA (reference sequence). This CDR3 is built from 13 residues. The CDR3 nucleotides read TGCAGTGCTGCGGACAGGGTAACCTACGAGCAGTACTTC. Translation gives CSAADRVTYEQYF.

This clonotype was found many times. The rearrangement joins TRBV7-2 to TRBJ2-5; D tentatively reads TRBD1 or TRBD2 (6 bases each). This CDR3 is built from 15 residues. CDR1 is SGHTA, CDR2 FQGNSA, per germline. The V end lost 1 base, the J end lost 5 bases, and 14 bases lay between the germline ends. The CDR3 reads CASSLGGAGEETQYF. The CDR3 DNA follows: TGTGCCAGCAGCTTAGGGGGGGCAGGGGAGGAGACCCAGTACTTC. Variable domain in full (rest from reference TRBV7-2 and TRBJ2-5): GAGVSQSPSNKVTEKGKDVELRCDPISGHTALYWYRQSLGQGLEFLIYFQGNSAPDKSGLPSDRFSAERTGGSVSTLTIQRTQQEDSAVYLCASSLGGAGEETQYFGPGTRLLVL.

The table lists this clonotype with many counts. The rearrangement joins TRBV12-3 or TRBV12-4 to TRBJ2-7; 12 bases map to TRBD2. This CDR3 has 18 residues. V lost 0 bases, J lost 5 bases, and 11 bases stayed unmatched. The CDR3 DNA reads TGTGCCAGCAGTTTAGCGTTTGGCCTAGCGGGGGGGAACCACGAGCAGTACTTC. Protein sequence: CASSLAFGLAGGNHEQYF.

In this sample, this clonotype turned up many times. This chain connects TRBV6-5 to TRBJ1-3, with unresolved D. This CDR3 is 14 amino acids long. With 2 bases removed from V and 0 bases from J, the gap between germline ends came to 5 bases. Germline V gives CDR1 MNHEY, CDR2 SVGAGI. CDR3: CASSYGASGNTIYF. The CDR3 DNA follows: TGTGCCAGCAGTTACGGCGCCTCTGGAAACACCATATATTTT.

By share, this clonotype ranks as hyperexpanded. V and J are TRBV18 and TRBJ2-3; D is undetermined. From germline, CDR1 is KGHSH and CDR2 LQKENI. Trimming pared 4 bases from V and 2 bases from J, leaving 1 base between. The CDR3 consists of 11 residues. The CDR3 here is CASSLTDTQYF. The CDR3 nucleotides are TGTGCCAGCTCACTCACAGATACGCAGTATTTT.

This clonotype was observed a handful of times. V usage is TRBV10-3 and J usage is TRBJ1-4, with TRBD1 matching 7 bases. Germline V gene data show CDR1 as ENHRY and CDR2 as SYGVKD. The length of the CDR3 is 13 residues. After removal of 11 bases from V and 2 bases from J, the junction contained 5 bases not matched to a gene. CDR3 sequence: CAASGGTNEKLFF. The CDR3 DNA reads as TGTGCCGCATCAGGGGGTACTAATGAAAAACTGTTTTTT.

In its sample, this clonotype was seen a few times. The chain recombines TRBV28 with TRBJ1-5; perhaps TRBD1 as D (5 bases). Trimming shortened V by 5 bases and J by 7 bases, and 15 bases separated the two germline ends. CDR1 MDHEN and CDR2 SYDVKM come from the germline V gene. The CDR3 covers 14 residues. The CDR3 loop is CASSPPAGQQPQHF. CDR3 coding DNA: TGTGCCAGCAGTCCCCCGGCAGGGCAACAGCCCCAGCATTTT.

This clonotype was counted at least ten times. The CDR3 coding sequence is TGTGCCTGGAGTGACACCCCTCGGGCGGGCAATCAGCCCCAGCATTTT. Protein product: CAWSDTPRAGNQPQHF. The chain links TRBV30 to TRBJ1-5, with D hard to call. V lost 1 base and J 2 bases, leaving 15 bases between the germline ends. The length of the CDR3 is 16 residues. The germline gives CDR1 GTSNPN, CDR2 SVGIG (reference sequence). The whole variable domain, filled in from reference TRBV30 and TRBJ1-5, reads SQTIHQWPATLVQPVGSPLSLECTVEGTSNPNLYWYRQAAGRGLQLLFYSVGIGQISSEVPQNLSASRPQDRQFILSSKKLLLSDSGFYLCAWSDTPRAGNQPQHFGDGTRLSIL.

The rearrangement joins TRBV6-5 to TRBJ2-7; D may be TRBD1 (6 bases). The germline CDR1 and CDR2 sequences are MNHEY and SVGAGI. This CDR3 spans 13 amino acids. Between the trimmed V and J ends, which lost 2 bases and 3 bases, there was a span of 8 bases. CDR3 bases: TGTGCCAGCAGTTACAACAGGGACTACGAGCAGTACTTC. The encoded protein is CASSYNRDYEQYF.

This clonotype was seen repeatedly, ten times or more. This chain links TRBV2 with TRBJ1-6; D may be TRBD1 (6 bases). V was pared by 7 bases and J by 9 bases, with 16 bases between. The germline CDR1 and CDR2 sequences are SNHLY and FYNNEI. The CDR3 consists of 14 residues. The CDR3, as DNA: TGTGCCAGCACCCCTGAGGGGGACCGTTCACCCCTCCACTTT. Translation: CASTPEGDRSPLHF.

The chain joins TRBV20-1 to TRBJ1-6; D not certain. Trimming pared 5 bases from V and 9 bases from J, leaving 17 bases between. CDR1 and CDR2 (germline): DFQATT, SNEGSKA (reference sequence). CDR3 length: 14 residues. The CDR3 protein is CSALIQFGGSPLHF. Here the CDR3 DNA reads TGCAGTGCTCTTATCCAGTTTGGTGGTTCACCCCTCCACTTT.

This clonotype came up many times. The chain couples TRBV18 to TRBJ1-5; D gene uncertain. Trimming took off 4 bases at V and 1 base at J, with 5 bases between the two ends. The CDR3 extends over 13 amino acids. CDR1 is KGHSH, CDR2 LQKENI, per germline. CDR3 loop: CASSRESNQPQHF. CDR3 bases: TGTGCCAGCTCACGGGAGAGCAATCAGCCCCAGCATTTT.